This TCR beta chain was captured by sequencing in a study of T cells in Graves' hyperthyroidism and ophthalmopathy. In the study overall: Peripheral blood sampling occurred at initial diagnosis, before any treatment.

This clonotype was detected many times. Enrolled ophthalmopathy patients presented with a Clinical Activity Score of at least 3, a NOSPECS grade of at least 4, and disease duration under 3 months. Uncontrolled infection, other autoimmune disease, pregnancy or lactation excluded patients. The CDR3 regions of TCR beta were amplified from RNA transcripts. The HTBI primer set drove a first-round RT-PCR of the TCR CDR3. In TCRdb, the multiplex PCR reads were re-called with MiXCR into one record per CDR3 protein. The sample shows about 300,000 distinct CDR3 sequences, roughly a fifth of them seen only once. With V trimmed by 2 bases and J by 4 bases, 6 bases remained unmatched. This CDR3 contains 15 residues. The germline gives CDR1 SGHAT, CDR2 FQNNGV.

This TCR derives from a man aged 45 to 65 with Graves' ophthalmopathy. The sample comprised blood. The chain has TRBV11-2 and TRBJ2-5; 8 nucleotides match TRBD1. CDR3 amino acids: CASSLQGARGETQYF. CDR3 in DNA: TGTGCCAGCAGCTTACAGGGGGCAAGGGGAGAGACCCAGTACTTC.